The clone carrying this T cell receptor beta chain has a count of ten or more. The antigen is unknown. TCRdb re-analysed the 5' RACE reads in MiXCR, keeping a single row per CDR3 protein. The data contain some 350,000 distinct CDR3 sequences, 3% to 4.5% of them seen just once; the ten biggest clones take up 20% to 25%. The sample comes from a study of T cells after yellow fever vaccination. Study-wide results and limits: Abundant contaminating clonotypes from the bulk population could appear in FACS-sorted repertoires.

Germline CDR1 and CDR2: DFQATT and SNEGSKA (reference sequence). This CDR3 contains 16 residues. V lost 2 bases and J lost 2; bases outside the gene matches: 9. The clonotype was recovered from a man younger than 35 who received the YFV17D yellow fever vaccine. The sequenced sample was PBMCs, obtained 5 days after the yellow fever booster vaccination. The V call is TRBV20-1, the J call TRBJ2-1; TRBD1 aligns across 7 bases. The CDR3 loop reads CSARTDEGATYNEQFF. The CDR3 DNA is TGCAGTGCTAGAACTGACGAGGGGGCTACCTACAATGAGCAGTTCTTC.